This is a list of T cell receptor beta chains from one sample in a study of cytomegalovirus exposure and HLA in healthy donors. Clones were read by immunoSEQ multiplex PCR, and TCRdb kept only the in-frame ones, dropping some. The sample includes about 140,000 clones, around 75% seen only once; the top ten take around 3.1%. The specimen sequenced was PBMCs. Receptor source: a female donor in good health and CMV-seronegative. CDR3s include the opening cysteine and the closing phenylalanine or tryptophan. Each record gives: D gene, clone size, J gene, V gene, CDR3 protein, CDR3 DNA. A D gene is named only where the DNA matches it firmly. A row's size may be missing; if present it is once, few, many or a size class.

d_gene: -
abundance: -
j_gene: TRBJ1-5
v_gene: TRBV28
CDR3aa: CASTSPDSDNQPQHF
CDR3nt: TGTGCCAGCACCTCTCCGGACAGCGACAATCAGCCCCAGCATTTT

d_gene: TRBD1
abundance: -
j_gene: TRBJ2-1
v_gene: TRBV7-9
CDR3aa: CASRYTGGAPYNEQFF
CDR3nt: TGTGCCAGCAGGTATACAGGGGGCGCCCCCTACAATGAGCAGTTCTTC

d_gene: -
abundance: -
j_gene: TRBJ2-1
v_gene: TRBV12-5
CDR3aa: CASAQQVFDEQFF
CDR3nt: TGTGCTAGTGCCCAACAGGTATTCGATGAGCAGTTCTTC

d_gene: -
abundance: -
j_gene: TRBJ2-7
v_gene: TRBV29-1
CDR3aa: CSVQTSLWEQYF
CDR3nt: TGCAGCGTCCAGACGTCACTATGGGAGCAGTACTTC

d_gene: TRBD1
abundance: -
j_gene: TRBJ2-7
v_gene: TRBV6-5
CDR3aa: CASSTRDRIYEQYF
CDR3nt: TGTGCCAGCAGTACCCGGGACAGGATCTACGAGCAGTACTTC

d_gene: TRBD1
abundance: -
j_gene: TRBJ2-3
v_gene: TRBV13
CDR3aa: CASRPDRSTDTQYF
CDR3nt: TGTGCCAGCAGACCGGACAGGTCCACAGATACGCAGTATTTT

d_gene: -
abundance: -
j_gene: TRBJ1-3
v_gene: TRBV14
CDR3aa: CASSPHLTGTGNTIYF
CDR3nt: TGTGCCAGCAGCCCCCATCTAACAGGGACTGGAAACACCATATATTTT

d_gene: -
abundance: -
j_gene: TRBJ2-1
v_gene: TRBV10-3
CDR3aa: CAISEREPSYNEQFF
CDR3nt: TGTGCCATCAGTGAGCGGGAGCCCTCCTACAATGAGCAGTTCTTC

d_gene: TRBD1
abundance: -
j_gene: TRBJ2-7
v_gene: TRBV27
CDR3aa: CASSLTGDYEQYF
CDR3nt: TGTGCCAGCAGTTTGACAGGGGACTACGAGCAGTACTTC

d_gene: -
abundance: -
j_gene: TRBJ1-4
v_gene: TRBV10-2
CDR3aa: CASSGGMANEKLFF
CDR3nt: TGCGCCAGCAGTGGGGGCATGGCTAATGAAAAACTGTTTTTT

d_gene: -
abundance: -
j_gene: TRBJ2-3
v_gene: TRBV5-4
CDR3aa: CASSPDAYTDTQYF
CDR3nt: TGTGCCAGCAGCCCCGATGCCTACACAGATACGCAGTATTTT

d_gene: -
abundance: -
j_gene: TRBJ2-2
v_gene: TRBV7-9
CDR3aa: CASSSPGYTGELFF
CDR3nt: TGTGCCAGCAGCTCCCCAGGCTACACCGGGGAGCTGTTTTTT

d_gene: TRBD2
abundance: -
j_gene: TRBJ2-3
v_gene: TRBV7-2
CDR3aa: CASSLATSLAGGQVTQYF
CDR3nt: TGTGCCAGCAGCTTAGCGACGTCGCTAGCGGGGGGGCAGGTTACGCAGTATTTT

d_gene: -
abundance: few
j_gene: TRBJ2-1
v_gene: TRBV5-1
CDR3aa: CASTGSPYNEQFF
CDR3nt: TGCGCCAGCACCGGGAGCCCCTACAATGAGCAGTTCTTC

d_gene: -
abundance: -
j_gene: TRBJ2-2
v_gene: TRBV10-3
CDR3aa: CAINRARDTGELFF
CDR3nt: TGTGCCATCAACAGGGCCCGGGACACCGGGGAGCTGTTTTTT

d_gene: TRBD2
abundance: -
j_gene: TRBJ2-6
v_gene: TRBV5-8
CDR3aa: CASSLLAGGHGANVLTF
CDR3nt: TGTGCCAGCAGCTTACTAGCGGGAGGACATGGGGCCAACGTCCTGACTTTC

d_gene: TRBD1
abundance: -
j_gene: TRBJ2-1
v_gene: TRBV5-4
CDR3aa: CASSRQGEQFF
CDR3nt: TGTGCCAGCAGCCGACAGGGGGAGCAGTTCTTC

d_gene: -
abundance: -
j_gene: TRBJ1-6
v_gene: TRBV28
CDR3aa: CASKYINNSPLHF
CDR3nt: TGTGCCAGCAAATACATCAATAATTCACCCCTCCACTTT

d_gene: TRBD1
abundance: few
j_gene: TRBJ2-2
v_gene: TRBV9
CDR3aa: CASSARQGWGELFF
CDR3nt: TGTGCCAGCAGCGCCCGACAGGGATGGGGGGAGCTGTTTTTT

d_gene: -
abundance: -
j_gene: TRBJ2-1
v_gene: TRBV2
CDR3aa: CASRPGGQQFF
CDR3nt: TGTGCCAGCAGGCCTGGGGGCCAGCAGTTCTTC

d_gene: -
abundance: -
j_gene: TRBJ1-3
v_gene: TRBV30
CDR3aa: CAWSPGSIAGNTIYF
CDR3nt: TGTGCCTGGAGTCCGGGGTCGATTGCTGGAAACACCATATATTTT

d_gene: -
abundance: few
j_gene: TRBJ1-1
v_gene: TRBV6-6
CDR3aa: CASSYNLNTEAFF
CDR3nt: TGTGCCAGCAGTTATAATTTGAACACTGAAGCTTTCTTT

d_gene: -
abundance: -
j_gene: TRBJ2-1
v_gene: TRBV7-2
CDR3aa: CASSQLGLANNEQFF
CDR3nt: TGTGCCAGCAGCCAGCTTGGTCTAGCGAACAATGAGCAGTTCTTC

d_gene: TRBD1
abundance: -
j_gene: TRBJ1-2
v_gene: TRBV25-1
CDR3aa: CASSAQGAGYGYTF
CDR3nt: TGTGCCAGCAGTGCACAGGGGGCTGGCTATGGCTACACCTTC

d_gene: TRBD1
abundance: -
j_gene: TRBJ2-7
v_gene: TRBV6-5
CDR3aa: CASTDRQGVYEQYF
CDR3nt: TGTGCCAGCACCGACCGACAGGGAGTATACGAGCAGTACTTC

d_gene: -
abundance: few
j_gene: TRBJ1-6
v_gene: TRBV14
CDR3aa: CASSQQQVLDSPLHF
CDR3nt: TGTGCCAGCAGCCAACAACAGGTATTGGATTCACCCCTCCACTTT

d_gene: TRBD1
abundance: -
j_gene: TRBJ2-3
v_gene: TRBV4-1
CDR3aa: CASSQSWDRGTDTQYF
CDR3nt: TGCGCCAGCAGCCAATCCTGGGACAGGGGCACAGATACGCAGTATTTT

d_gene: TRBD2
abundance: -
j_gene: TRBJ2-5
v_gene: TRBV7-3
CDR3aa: CASSTSGAAETQYF
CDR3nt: TGTGCCAGCAGTACTAGCGGGGCGGCGGAGACCCAGTACTTC

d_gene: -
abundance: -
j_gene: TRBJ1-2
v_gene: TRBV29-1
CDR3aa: CSVDRIVYGYTF
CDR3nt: TGCAGCGTTGACAGGATAGTCTATGGCTACACCTTC